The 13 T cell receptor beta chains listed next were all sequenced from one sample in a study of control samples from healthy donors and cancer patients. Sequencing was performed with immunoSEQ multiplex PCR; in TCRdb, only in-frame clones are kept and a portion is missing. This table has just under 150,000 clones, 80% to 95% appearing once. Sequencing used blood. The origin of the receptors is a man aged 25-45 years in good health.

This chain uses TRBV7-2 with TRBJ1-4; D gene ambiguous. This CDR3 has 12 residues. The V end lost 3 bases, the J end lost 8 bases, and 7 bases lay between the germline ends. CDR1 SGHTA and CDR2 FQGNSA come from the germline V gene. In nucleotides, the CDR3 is TGTGCCAGCAGCTTTAAGGGAGAAAAACTGTTTTTT. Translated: CASSFKGEKLFF.

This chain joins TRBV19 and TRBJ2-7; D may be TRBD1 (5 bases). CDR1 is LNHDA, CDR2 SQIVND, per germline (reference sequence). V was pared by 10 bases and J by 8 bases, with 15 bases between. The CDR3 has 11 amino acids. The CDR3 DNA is TGTGCCACCAGGACAAGCCGCAAGCAGTACTTC. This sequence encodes CATRTSRKQYF.

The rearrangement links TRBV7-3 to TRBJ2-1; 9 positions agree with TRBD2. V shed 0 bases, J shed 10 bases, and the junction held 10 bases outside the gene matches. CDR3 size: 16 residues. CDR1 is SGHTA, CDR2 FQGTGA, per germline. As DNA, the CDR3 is TGTGCCAGCAGCTTAACAGTTGGCGGGGGGGCCCGGGAGCAGTTCTTC. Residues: CASSLTVGGGAREQFF.

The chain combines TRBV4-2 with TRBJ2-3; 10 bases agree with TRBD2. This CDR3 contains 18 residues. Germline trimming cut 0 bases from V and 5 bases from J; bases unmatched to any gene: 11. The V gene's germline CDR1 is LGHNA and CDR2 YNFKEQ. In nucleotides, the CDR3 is TGTGCCAGCAGCCAAGAGGTCCGGCTAGCGGGGGAGGGAGATACGCAGTATTTT. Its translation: CASSQEVRLAGEGDTQYF.

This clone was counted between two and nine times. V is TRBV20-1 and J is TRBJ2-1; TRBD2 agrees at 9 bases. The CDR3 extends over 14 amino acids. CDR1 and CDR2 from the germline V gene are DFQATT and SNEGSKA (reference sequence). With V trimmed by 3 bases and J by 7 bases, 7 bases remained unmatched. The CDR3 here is CSASIAGALNEQFF. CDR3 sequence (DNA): TGCAGTGCTAGTATAGCGGGGGCGCTAAATGAGCAGTTCTTC.

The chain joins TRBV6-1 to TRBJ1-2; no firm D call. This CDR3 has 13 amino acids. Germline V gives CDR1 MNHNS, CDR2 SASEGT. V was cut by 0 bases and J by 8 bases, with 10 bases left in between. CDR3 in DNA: TGTGCCAGCAGTGAAGCGCGAGGAGGGGGCTACACCTTC. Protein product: CASSEARGGGYTF.

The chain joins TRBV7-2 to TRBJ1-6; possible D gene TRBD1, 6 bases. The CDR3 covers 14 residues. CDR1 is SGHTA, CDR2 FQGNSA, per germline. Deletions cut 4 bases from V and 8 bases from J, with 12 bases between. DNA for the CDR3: TGTGCCAGCAGCTCCCAGGGGATCGATTCACCCCTCCACTTT. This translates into CASSSQGIDSPLHF.

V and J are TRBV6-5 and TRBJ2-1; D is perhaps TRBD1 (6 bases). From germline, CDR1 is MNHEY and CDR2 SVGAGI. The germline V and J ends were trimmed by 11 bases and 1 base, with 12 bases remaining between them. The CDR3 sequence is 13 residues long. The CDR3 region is CAGQQGSYNEQFF. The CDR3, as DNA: TGTGCCGGTCAACAGGGATCCTACAATGAGCAGTTCTTC.

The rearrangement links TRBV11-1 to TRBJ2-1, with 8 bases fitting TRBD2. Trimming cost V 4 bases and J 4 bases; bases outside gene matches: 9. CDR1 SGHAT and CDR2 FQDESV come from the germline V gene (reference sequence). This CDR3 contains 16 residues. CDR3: CASSYDQRGKYNEQFF. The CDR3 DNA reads TGTGCCAGCAGCTACGATCAGCGGGGGAAGTACAATGAGCAGTTCTTC.

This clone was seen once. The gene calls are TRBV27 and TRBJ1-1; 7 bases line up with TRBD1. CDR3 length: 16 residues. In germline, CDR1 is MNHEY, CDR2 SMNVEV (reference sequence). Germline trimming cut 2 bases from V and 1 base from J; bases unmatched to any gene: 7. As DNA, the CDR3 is TGTGCCAGCAGTTTAGGGCAGGGGGGGAAGAACACTGAAGCTTTCTTT. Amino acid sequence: CASSLGQGGKNTEAFF.

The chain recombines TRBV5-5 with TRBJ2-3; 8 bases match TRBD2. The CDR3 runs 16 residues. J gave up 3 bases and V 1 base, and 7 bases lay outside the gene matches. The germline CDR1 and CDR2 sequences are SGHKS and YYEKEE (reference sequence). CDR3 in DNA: TGTGCCAGCAGCTTGAGGGAGGCGGGGGGTACAGATACGCAGTATTTT. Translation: CASSLREAGGTDTQYF.

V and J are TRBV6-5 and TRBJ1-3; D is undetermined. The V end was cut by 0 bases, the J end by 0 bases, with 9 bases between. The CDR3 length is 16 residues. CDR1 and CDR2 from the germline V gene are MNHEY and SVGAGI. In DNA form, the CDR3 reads TGTGCCAGCAGTTACTCCGGGCAGCACTCTGGAAACACCATATATTTT. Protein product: CASSYSGQHSGNTIYF.

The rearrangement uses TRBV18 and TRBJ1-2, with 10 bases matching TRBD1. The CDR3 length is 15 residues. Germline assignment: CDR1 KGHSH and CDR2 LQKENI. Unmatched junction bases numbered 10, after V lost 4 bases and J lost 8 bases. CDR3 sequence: CASSRDRGREEGYTF. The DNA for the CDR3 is TGTGCCAGCTCACGCGACAGGGGGCGCGAGGAGGGCTACACCTTC.